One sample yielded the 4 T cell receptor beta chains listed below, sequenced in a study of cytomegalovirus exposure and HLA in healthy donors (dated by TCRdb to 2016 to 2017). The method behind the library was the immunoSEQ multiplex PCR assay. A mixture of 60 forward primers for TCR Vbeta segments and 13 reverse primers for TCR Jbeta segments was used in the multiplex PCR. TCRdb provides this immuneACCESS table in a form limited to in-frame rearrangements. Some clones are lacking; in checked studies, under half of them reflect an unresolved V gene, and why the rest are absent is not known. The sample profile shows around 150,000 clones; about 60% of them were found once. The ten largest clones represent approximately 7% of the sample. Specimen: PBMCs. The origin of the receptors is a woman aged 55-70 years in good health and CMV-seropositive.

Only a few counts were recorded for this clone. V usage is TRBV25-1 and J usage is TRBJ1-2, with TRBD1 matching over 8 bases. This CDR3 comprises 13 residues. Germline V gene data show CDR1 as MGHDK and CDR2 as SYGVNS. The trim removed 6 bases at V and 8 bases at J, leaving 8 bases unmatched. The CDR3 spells CASSETGDRGYTF. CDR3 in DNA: TGTGCCAGCAGCGAGACAGGGGATCGAGGCTACACCTTC.

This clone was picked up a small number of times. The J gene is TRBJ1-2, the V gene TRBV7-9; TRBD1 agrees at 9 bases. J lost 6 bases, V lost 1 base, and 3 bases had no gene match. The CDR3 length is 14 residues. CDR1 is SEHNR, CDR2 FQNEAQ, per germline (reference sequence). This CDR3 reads CASSLDRGRNGYTF. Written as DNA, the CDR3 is TGTGCCAGCAGCTTAGACAGGGGGCGTAATGGCTACACCTTC.

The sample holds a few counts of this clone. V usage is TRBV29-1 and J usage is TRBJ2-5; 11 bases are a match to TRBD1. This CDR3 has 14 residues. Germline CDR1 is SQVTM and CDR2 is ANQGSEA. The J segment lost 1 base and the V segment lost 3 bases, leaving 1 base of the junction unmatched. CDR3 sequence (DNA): TGCAGCGTTGACGGGACAGGGGGCCAAGAGACCCAGTACTTC. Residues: CSVDGTGGQETQYF.

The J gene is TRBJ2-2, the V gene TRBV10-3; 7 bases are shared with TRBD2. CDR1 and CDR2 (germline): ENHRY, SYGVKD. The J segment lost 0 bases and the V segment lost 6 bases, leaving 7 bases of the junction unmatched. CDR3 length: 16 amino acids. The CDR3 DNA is TGTGCCATCAGCCCTAGCGGAAACACGAACACCGGGGAGCTGTTTTTT. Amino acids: CAISPSGNTNTGELFF.